The 26 T cell receptor beta chains below come from one sample, sequenced in a study of T cell responses to AZD1222 COVID-19 vaccine. The method was immunoSEQ multiplex PCR; TCRdb's version includes in-frame clones alone and lacks a portion of them. The sample carries roughly 150,000 clones, more than 75% recorded once. Specimen: peripheral blood, collected 28 days after the second AZD1222 dose. These receptors were taken from an adult who received the AZD1222 COVID-19 vaccine.

This clone was recorded once. In nucleotides, the CDR3 is TGCAGTGCTAGTCGGGGTCCTGGGGGCTACAATGAGCAGTTCTTC. Protein product: CSASRGPGGYNEQFF. The chain links TRBV20-1 to TRBJ2-1; the D call may be TRBD1 or TRBD2 (5 bases each). In germline, CDR1 is DFQATT, CDR2 SNEGSKA (reference sequence). Trimming pared 3 bases from V and 3 bases from J, leaving 15 bases between. This CDR3 region has 15 residues.

The chain employs TRBV10-1 and TRBJ1-6, with 7 bases that match TRBD1. The germline CDR1 and CDR2 sequences are WNHNN and SYGVQD (reference sequence). The length of the CDR3 is 15 residues. The J segment lost 2 bases and the V segment lost 3 bases, leaving 1 base of the junction unmatched. The CDR3 loop reads CASSDDRAYNSPLHF. The CDR3 DNA follows: TGCGCCAGCAGTGATGACAGGGCCTATAATTCACCCCTCCACTTT.

CDR3 DNA: TGTGCCAGCAGCTTGGGACTAGCTCGGAGTTCAGATACGCAGTATTTT. It yields the protein CASSLGLARSSDTQYF. V gene TRBV5-4 combines with J gene TRBJ2-3; TRBD2 agrees at 7 bases. This CDR3 region has 16 residues. V shed 0 bases, J shed 4 bases, and the junction held 8 bases outside the gene matches. The germline gives CDR1 SGHNT, CDR2 YYREEE (reference sequence).

The chain employs TRBV5-1 and TRBJ2-2; no reliable D call. The germline CDR1 and CDR2 sequences are SGHRS and YFSETQ. Trimming pared 7 bases from V and 4 bases from J, leaving 17 bases between. This CDR3 spans 15 amino acids. CDR3 DNA: TGCGCCAGCTCCCCCCCGACGGATTCCACCGGGGAGCTGTTTTTT. Protein sequence: CASSPPTDSTGELFF.

Details on this clone: This CDR3 is also generated by other DNA sequences in the sample. The chain combines TRBV29-1 with TRBJ2-7; no reliable D call. Trimming removed 6 bases at V and 2 bases at J, with 8 bases between. The CDR3 contains 11 residues. Germline V gene lookup returns CDR1 SQVTM and CDR2 ANQGSEA. In DNA form, the CDR3 reads TGCAGCGTAGGCGGAGCCTACGAGCAGTACTTC. Translation: CSVGGAYEQYF.

This chain uses TRBV4-1 with TRBJ1-2; possibly TRBD1 for D (6 bases). Trimming took off 3 bases at V and 1 base at J, with 12 bases between the two ends. The CDR3 spans 15 residues. The germline V gene has CDR1 MGHRA and CDR2 YSYEKL. The CDR3 region has the DNA TGCGCCAGCAGCCAGCCGGACAGAATTAACTATGGCTACACCTTC. Translation: CASSQPDRINYGYTF.

This clone was detected only once. This sequence joins TRBV5-4 and TRBJ2-4, with no clear D. The CDR3 runs to 13 residues. Germline V gene data show CDR1 as SGHNT and CDR2 as YYREEE (reference sequence). V dropped 7 bases and J dropped 9 bases, with 17 bases sitting between them. CDR3 sequence: CASGGGVKGIQYF. Here the CDR3 DNA reads TGTGCCAGCGGCGGTGGGGTAAAGGGCATTCAGTACTTC.

The chain combines TRBV6-4 with TRBJ2-2; tentative D call: TRBD2 (7 bases). The CDR3 is made up of 13 amino acids. Germline V CDR1 and CDR2: MRHNA, SNTAGT. With 10 bases removed from V and 0 bases from J, the gap between germline ends came to 9 bases. For the CDR3, the DNA is TGTGCCATGCGGGGGCCGAACACCGGGGAGCTGTTTTTT. Translating gives CAMRGPNTGELFF.

This clone was counted a few times. The chain employs TRBV20-1 and TRBJ1-1; D uncertain. Germline lookup yields CDR1 DFQATT and CDR2 SNEGSKA (reference sequence). The germline V and J ends were trimmed by 3 bases and 3 bases, with 11 bases remaining between them. This CDR3 is 13 amino acids long. The CDR3 sequence: CSASPDWYTEAFF. The CDR3, as DNA: TGCAGTGCTAGTCCGGACTGGTACACTGAAGCTTTCTTT.

This chain joins TRBV19 and TRBJ2-5, with 9 bases fitting TRBD1. Germline-derived CDR1 and CDR2 are LNHDA and SQIVND (reference sequence). The V segment lost 4 bases and the J segment 2 bases; nucleotides outside the gene matches: 5. The CDR3 consists of 15 residues. The CDR3 DNA sequence: TGTGCCAGTAGTACAGGGACAGGGAGGCAAGAGACCCAGTACTTC. Its translation is CASSTGTGRQETQYF.

This clone was seen a few times. V and J are TRBV2 and TRBJ2-2; 9 bases are a match to TRBD2. Per the germline V gene, CDR1 is SNHLY and CDR2 is FYNNEI. This CDR3 has 15 amino acids. Trimming took 1 base from V and 4 from J; bases not matched to a gene: 1. Here the CDR3 reads CASSEVSGGTGELFF. The CDR3, as DNA: TGTGCCAGCAGTGAAGTTAGCGGGGGCACCGGGGAGCTGTTTTTT.

The rearrangement uses TRBV19 and TRBJ1-6; D perhaps matches TRBD1 (5 bases). The CDR3 contains 14 residues. V lost 7 bases to trimming and J lost 6 bases, with 13 bases between them. CDR1 and CDR2 from the germline V gene are LNHDA and SQIVND (reference sequence). CDR3 sequence: CASTAGLFNSPLHF. The CDR3 nucleotides are TGTGCCAGTACCGCGGGACTTTTTAATTCACCCCTCCACTTT.

This chain links TRBV25-1 with TRBJ1-1; D is perhaps TRBD1 (6 bases). The V gene lost 4 bases and the J gene lost 1 base, with 19 bases spanning the gap. The V gene's germline CDR1 is MGHDK and CDR2 SYGVNS. This CDR3 has 17 residues. The CDR3: CASSGVTGQNRNTEAFF. CDR3 nucleotides: TGTGCCAGCAGTGGCGTTACGGGACAAAATAGGAACACTGAAGCTTTCTTT.

In this sample, this clone turned up a few times. V usage is TRBV29-1 and J usage is TRBJ2-5; no clear D. Trimming pared 4 bases from V and 4 bases from J, leaving 7 bases between. The CDR3 runs 11 residues. Looked up from germline, CDR1 is SQVTM and CDR2 is ANQGSEA. This CDR3 reads CSVAVGETQYF. The CDR3 DNA reads TGCAGCGTTGCAGTAGGAGAGACCCAGTACTTC.

V usage is TRBV21-1 and J usage is TRBJ1-3; TRBD1 reflects the table's D call only, with no check against the DNA. TRBV21-1 is an annotated pseudogene. This CDR3 has 15 amino acids. The CDR3 loop reads CASSGQGASGNTIYF. DNA of the CDR3: TGTGCCAGCAGCGGACAGGGGGCTTCTGGAAACACCATATATTTT.

CDR3 coding DNA: TGTGCCTGGAGTGATATCATGACAGCCTACGAGCAGTACTTC. Translating gives CAWSDIMTAYEQYF. J is TRBJ2-7 and V is TRBV30; perhaps TRBD1 as D (5 bases). From germline, CDR1 is GTSNPN and CDR2 SVGIG (reference sequence). Trimming shortened V by 1 base and J by 2 bases, and 12 bases separated the two germline ends. CDR3 length equals 14 residues.

The chain couples TRBV3-1 (or the pseudogene TRBV3-2) to TRBJ2-7; D ambiguous. This CDR3 spans 16 amino acids. Germline V gene lookup returns CDR1 LGHDT and CDR2 YNNKEL (reference sequence). Trimming cost V 3 bases and J 3 bases, with 18 bases left between them. The CDR3: CASSHRLVLRSYEQYF. The CDR3 coding sequence is TGTGCCAGCAGCCATCGCCTAGTCTTGAGAAGCTACGAGCAGTACTTC.

The chain links TRBV2 to TRBJ2-1; 13 bases line up with TRBD2. V shed 6 bases, J shed 2 bases, and the junction held 10 bases outside the gene matches. This CDR3 region has 18 residues. Germline CDR1 SNHLY, CDR2 FYNNEI. The CDR3 protein is CASSPHKGLAGTYNEQFF. In nucleotides, the CDR3 is TGTGCCAGCAGCCCCCATAAGGGACTAGCGGGAACCTACAATGAGCAGTTCTTC.

The chain couples TRBV4-2 to TRBJ2-4; TRBD2 is a possible D gene (7 bases). This CDR3 has 20 residues. CDR1 and CDR2 (germline): LGHNA, YNFKEQ. V shed 0 bases and J shed 2 bases, with 23 bases lying between them. The chain's CDR3 is CASSQEWGGLADLTKNIQYF. The CDR3 DNA reads TGTGCCAGCAGCCAAGAATGGGGGGGGCTAGCCGACTTAACCAAAAACATTCAGTACTTC.

This CDR3 is CASSVGVALNTEAFF. The CDR3 coding sequence is TGTGCCAGCAGCGTAGGTGTGGCACTGAACACTGAAGCTTTCTTT. This chain links TRBV9 with TRBJ1-1, with D unclear. Trimming cost V 0 bases and J 0 bases, with 9 bases left between them. CDR1 SGDLS and CDR2 YYNGEE come from the germline V gene. The CDR3 loop spans 15 amino acids.

The rearrangement links TRBV28 to TRBJ1-5, with D possibly matching TRBD1 (5 bases). The CDR3 runs to 15 residues. Trimming stripped 6 bases from V and 0 bases from J, with 12 bases between. Looked up from germline, CDR1 is MDHEN and CDR2 is SYDVKM. Here the CDR3 DNA reads TGTGCCAGCAGGGGAGGGGAATATAGCAATCAGCCCCAGCATTTT. Encoded protein: CASRGGEYSNQPQHF.

The chain links TRBV30 to TRBJ1-2; 7 bases align to TRBD1. V shed 2 bases, J shed 13 bases, and the junction held 7 bases outside the gene matches. Germline values: CDR1 GTSNPN, CDR2 SVGIG (reference sequence). This CDR3 has 11 amino acids. This chain's CDR3 is CAWSQGQRLTF. The CDR3 region has the DNA TGTGCCTGGAGTCAGGGACAGCGTCTCACCTTC.

This clone appeared once. This rearrangement joins TRBV2 to TRBJ2-7, with 8 bases lining up with TRBD2. The V gene end was trimmed by 5 bases and the J gene end by 0 bases; junction bases not matched to a gene: 3. The CDR3 has 14 residues. Germline values: CDR1 SNHLY, CDR2 FYNNEI. The CDR3 DNA is TGTGCCAGCAGTCGGGGGGGGACCTCCTACGAGCAGTACTTC. This encodes CASSRGGTSYEQYF.

The gene calls are TRBV6-1 and TRBJ2-7; D uncertain. Looked up from germline, CDR1 is MNHNS and CDR2 is SASEGT. V dropped 5 bases and J dropped 6 bases, with 11 bases sitting between them. The CDR3 runs 12 residues. The CDR3 DNA reads TGTGCCAGCAGTTGGGGTTCACGCGAGCAGTACTTC. Translation gives CASSWGSREQYF.

This chain links TRBV29-1 with TRBJ1-1; a weak D match, TRBD1 (6 bases). The V end was cut by 7 bases, the J end by 6 bases, with 21 bases between. The CDR3 runs to 14 residues. Germline values: CDR1 SQVTM, CDR2 ANQGSEA. The CDR3, as DNA: TGCAGCGCCTGTAGGGGGGGCAAGGGCGCTGAAGCTTTCTTT. Its protein is CSACRGGKGAEAFF.

The chain carries TRBV2 and TRBJ1-3; 7 nucleotides match TRBD1. The CDR3 consists of 17 residues. CDR1 and CDR2 (germline): SNHLY, FYNNEI. V lost 6 bases, J lost 0 bases, and 11 bases stayed unmatched. CDR3: CASSPPGQVFSGNTIYF. The DNA for the CDR3 is TGTGCCAGCAGCCCCCCAGGACAGGTCTTCTCTGGAAACACCATATATTTT.